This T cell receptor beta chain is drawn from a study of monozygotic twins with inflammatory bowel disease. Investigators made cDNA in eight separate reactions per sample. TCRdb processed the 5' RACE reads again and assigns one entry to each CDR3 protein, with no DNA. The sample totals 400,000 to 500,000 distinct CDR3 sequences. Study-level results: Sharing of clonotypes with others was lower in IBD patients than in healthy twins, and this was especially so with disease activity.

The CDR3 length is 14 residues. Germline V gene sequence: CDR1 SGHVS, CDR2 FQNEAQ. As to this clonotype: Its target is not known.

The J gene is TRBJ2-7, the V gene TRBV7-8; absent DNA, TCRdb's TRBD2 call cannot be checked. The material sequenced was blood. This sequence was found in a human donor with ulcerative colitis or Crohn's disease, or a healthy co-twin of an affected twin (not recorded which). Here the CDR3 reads CASSDYPSSYEQYF.